This TCR beta chain emerged from a study of blood T cell repertoires in COVID-19 (dated by TCRdb to the early 2020s). Study-level background: Samples from collaborators originated in the United States, Italy and Spain and spanned both the acute and convalescent phases of COVID-19. Where HLA class I and class II types were available, the types were taken from metadata supplied by the sample provider, not from assay-based typing. Sample metadata almost always included a de-identified subject ID, COVID-19 status, age in years and sex. Samples came from the ongoing ImmuneRACE study (first 160 participants) plus 1,254 subjects from 6 global collaborators. The dataset comprised deeply sampled blood TCRbeta repertoires from subjects exposed to, actively infected with, or recovered from COVID-19. The prospective study material was composed of cDNA or gDNA derived from T cells, B-cell-depleted T cells, or PBMCs. A freely available public database, intended as a resource for researchers studying the immune response to SARS-CoV-2, is where the repertoires were released.

The table lists this clone with a count of one. Which antigen it targets is not known. Base-call qualities are not available, and no considerably larger clone is one nucleotide away. What the authors observed across the whole study: How much clinical and demographic metadata was included differed by source and by participant, and the metadata was provided uncurated.

Collaborating institutions collected whole blood in K2EDTA tubes following their own protocols. Collaborator samples were shipped for TCRbeta analysis as frozen whole blood, isolated PBMCs, or DNA extracted from either sample type. V lost 0 bases and J lost 4 bases, and the count of bases not matched to a germline gene is 3. CDR1 and CDR2 are read off the germline V gene (reference sequence) as MNHEY and SMNVEV. Including the terminal cysteine and phenylalanine, the CDR3 comprises 17 residues. CDR3 DNA only is kept here, 51 bases in frame from base 1. TCRbeta CDR3 regions were amplified from genomic DNA using the immunoSEQ Assay, a bias-controlled multiplex PCR. Under the source paper's analysis protocol: Nucleated cell counts per sample were estimated from amplification of reference gene primers within the assay. Sequence reads were collapsed and filtered to measure the absolute abundance of every unique TCRbeta CDR3 rearrangement. For each sample, productive Simpson clonality was calculated as the square root of Simpson's diversity index over productive rearrangements. TCRdb stores this immuneACCESS table with in-frame sequences only. Part of the clones is absent; in the studies checked, under half of the shortfall reflects unresolved V genes, and no reason is known for the rest. V and J calls and clone size follow that table, whereas D and trimming were derived from the DNA. The sample table contains about 50,000 clones; only one count was recorded for approximately 85% of them. Roughly 2% of the sample belongs to the ten largest clones.

The chain joins TRBV27 to TRBJ2-2, and TRBD1 matches 12 of the central bases. The specimen was peripheral blood. The origin of this receptor is a woman aged 55-69 years with acute or convalescent COVID-19. The DNA reads as follows: TGTGCCAGCAGTTTATCGGGGACAGGGGGCCCCACCGGGGAGCTGTTTTTT. Its translation reads: CASSLSGTGGPTGELFF.